The clone carrying this T cell receptor (beta chain) is a singleton in its sample. Its antigen is unknown. Assay used: immunoSEQ multiplex PCR; TCRdb lists only in-frame clones, some missing. Among about 80,000 clones, about nine tenths were seen once, and the ten largest hold 0.55% to 0.75%. The sample originates from a study of graft-versus-host responses after intestinal transplantation. About the research overall: All of the recipients had induction that used anti-thymocyte globulin, then tacrolimus and steroids for two to three years. Study-wide findings and caveats: Recipient bone marrow held GvH clones, some seen earlier in ileum or blood.

Germline V gene lookup returns CDR1 MNHEY and CDR2 SMNVEV (reference sequence). This CDR3 contains 14 residues. Trimming removed 3 bases at V and 2 bases at J, with 11 bases between. This material consisted of PBMCs, taken 98 days after intestinal transplantation. V usage is TRBV27 and J usage is TRBJ2-7; D unresolved. The receptor was isolated from a human patient who received an intestinal transplant, so some T cells may come from the graft donor. The DNA for the CDR3 is TGTGCCAGCAGTTTGGGCGGAGCAACCTACGAGCAGTACTTC. This codes for CASSLGGATYEQYF.